The clone carrying this TCR beta chain has more than one count but fewer than ten. Its antigen is not identified. The data were obtained in a study of T-cell memory formation after mild COVID-19. At the level of the study: Largely, TCR clusters stayed within a single donor. Study-level findings and limits: Clones that shrank (day 15 to 85) were balanced CD4/CD8, whereas later expanders leaned CD4+.

CDR3 length: 15 residues. V was trimmed by 6 bases and J by 0 bases, leaving 15 bases between them. After 5'RACE with constant-segment primers, TCR alpha and TCR beta cDNA libraries carrying sample barcodes and UMIs were obtained. TCRdb used MiXCR to reprocess the 5' RACE reads, holding one entry per CDR3 protein. The sample yields about 470,000 distinct CDR3 sequences, roughly 25% seen once. This chain joins TRBV12-3 or TRBV12-4 and TRBJ2-7, with D tentatively TRBD1 or TRBD2 (5 bases each). The TCR originated in an adult woman who had mild COVID-19 (a few samples of this study predate the infection). Cell type and time point are not known. The sequenced material came from PBMCs or a T cell subset sorted from them (not recorded which). DNA for the CDR3: TGTGCCAGCAGGAGTGGGACGTCGAGCTCCTACGAGCAGTACTTC. As protein: CASRSGTSSSYEQYF.